The 23 T cell receptor beta chains below were found in one sample sequenced in a study of cytomegalovirus exposure and HLA in healthy donors. PCR amplification relied on 60 Vbeta primers (plus 13 Jbeta primers). This table comes from immunoSEQ multiplex PCR, and its TCRdb copy is limited to in-frame clones, with some not included. Of 100,000 to 150,000 clones listed, about three quarters are singletons. Source material: PBMCs. The source of these receptors is a middle-aged woman in good health and CMV-seronegative.

The chain couples TRBV6-5 to TRBJ2-7, with D uncertain. CDR3 length: 13 amino acids. Trimming pared 6 bases from V and 6 bases from J, leaving 15 bases between. The germline CDR1 and CDR2 sequences are MNHEY and SVGAGI. CDR3: CASRYGTVGEQYF. In nucleotides, the CDR3 is TGTGCCAGCAGATACGGCACCGTTGGCGAGCAGTACTTC.

In this sample, this clone turned up a few times. V is TRBV27 and J is TRBJ2-1, with TRBD2 matching over 8 bases. This CDR3 spans 14 amino acids. Germline V gene lookup returns CDR1 MNHEY and CDR2 SMNVEV (reference sequence). J was trimmed by 6 bases and V by 2 bases; bases with no gene match: 3. CDR3 residues: CASSLAGGVNEQFF. The DNA for the CDR3 is TGTGCCAGCAGTTTAGCGGGGGGAGTCAATGAGCAGTTCTTC.

Regarding this clone: One end of the junction varies from germline; a read error may be responsible. The J gene is TRBJ2-1, the V gene TRBV6-5; D uncertain. In germline, CDR1 is MNHEY, CDR2 SVGAGI. The CDR3 has 15 amino acids. CDR3 region: CASSNSVDSYNEQFF. The CDR3, as DNA: TGTGCCAGCAGTAACTCGGTAGACTCCTACAATGAGCAGTTCTTC.

The chain recombines TRBV10-3 with TRBJ2-7; no firm D call. Germline V CDR1 and CDR2: ENHRY, SYGVKD. Trimming pared 0 bases from V and 6 bases from J, leaving 15 bases between. CDR3 length: 15 residues. Here the CDR3 DNA reads TGTGCCATCAGTGAGTCGACATCGGCTGGCTTCGAGCAGTACTTC. Its translation is CAISESTSAGFEQYF.

This chain joins TRBV11-1 and TRBJ2-7; a weak D match, TRBD2 (6 bases). V was trimmed by 3 bases and J by 1 base, leaving 10 bases between them. Per the germline V gene, CDR1 is SGHAT and CDR2 is FQDESV (reference sequence). The length of the CDR3 is 14 residues. CDR3 DNA: TGTGCCAGCAGCTTCGGAGGGCTATCCTACGAGCAGTACTTC. Translated: CASSFGGLSYEQYF.

CDR3 region: CASSEVLGQAAKNIQYF. The DNA for the CDR3 is TGTGCCAGCAGTGAAGTTTTGGGACAGGCGGCCAAAAACATTCAGTACTTC. The chain uses TRBV2 and TRBJ2-4; 8 bases fit TRBD1. Germline lookup yields CDR1 SNHLY and CDR2 FYNNEI. The CDR3 contains 17 residues. J gave up 1 base and V 1 base, and 6 bases lay outside the gene matches.

This clone occurred a few times. The chain recombines TRBV25-1 with TRBJ2-1; D is possibly TRBD2 (5 bases). V was trimmed by 3 bases and J by 5 bases, leaving 14 bases between them. This CDR3 is built from 15 residues. CDR1 is MGHDK and CDR2 is SYGVNS in the germline V gene. CDR3 region: CASSDGEIADNEQFF. DNA of the CDR3: TGTGCCAGCAGTGATGGGGAGATAGCCGACAATGAGCAGTTCTTC.

This clone was detected only a few times. The V and J genes are TRBV7-2 and TRBJ2-1; a weak D match, TRBD2 (5 bases). This CDR3 has 13 amino acids. V lost 1 base to trimming and J lost 8 bases, with 9 bases between them. Looked up from germline, CDR1 is SGHTA and CDR2 is FQGNSA. The CDR3 nucleotides are TGTGCCAGCAGCTTAGGATCCGGGGATGAGCAGTTCTTC. Translation: CASSLGSGDEQFF.

Remarks on this clone: A read error may produce the germline difference seen at one junction end. The rearrangement joins TRBV7-3 to TRBJ2-3, with 9 bases identical to TRBD2. CDR1 is SGHTA, CDR2 FQGTGA, per germline. The CDR3 contains 16 residues. The CDR3 loop reads CSSSPLTSGRTDTQYF. CDR3 sequence (DNA): TGTTCCAGCAGCCCCCTGACTAGCGGCCGCACAGATACGCAGTATTTT.

This rearrangement joins TRBV5-1 to TRBJ2-1, with a possible D match to TRBD2 (5 bases). The CDR3 spans 15 residues. The ends were cut back, 1 base at V and 4 bases at J, with 12 bases in the middle. Germline V CDR1 and CDR2: SGHRS, YFSETQ. CDR3 loop: CASSLSEVSYNEQFF. The CDR3, as DNA: TGCGCCAGCAGCTTGTCGGAGGTTAGTTACAATGAGCAGTTCTTC.

The genes are TRBV5-6 and TRBJ1-2, with TRBD1 matching 9 bases. V lost 4 bases and J lost 2; bases outside the gene matches: 9. The CDR3 covers 16 residues. Germline V gives CDR1 SGHDT, CDR2 YYEEEE. The CDR3: CASSRRIGQGNYGYTF. CDR3 nucleotides: TGTGCCAGCAGCCGGAGGATTGGACAGGGGAACTATGGCTACACCTTC.

The CDR3 DNA sequence: TGTGCCAGCTCCCAAACAGGGGGCCGGAACACCGGGGAGCTGTTTTTT. This translates into CASSQTGGRNTGELFF. The gene calls are TRBV28 and TRBJ2-2; TRBD1 agrees at 9 bases. The V and J ends lost 8 bases and 1 base, in that order; junction bases with no gene match: 8. Germline V CDR1 and CDR2: MDHEN, SYDVKM. CDR3 length equals 16 residues.

Comments on this clone: Other nucleotide sequences from this sample produce the same CDR3. DNA of the CDR3: TGTGCCAGCAGTTTACCCCCCCAAGCGGGGGGGCCTAATGAGCAGTTCTTC. Translation gives CASSLPPQAGGPNEQFF. This chain joins TRBV28 and TRBJ2-1; 10 bases map to TRBD2. In germline, CDR1 is MDHEN, CDR2 SYDVKM. Trimming took 2 bases from V and 7 from J; bases not matched to a gene: 11. The CDR3 runs to 17 residues.

This chain uses TRBV9 with TRBJ2-2, with 7 positions matching TRBD2. Germline trimming cut 4 bases from V and 3 bases from J; bases unmatched to any gene: 3. The CDR3 is made up of 14 amino acids. Looked up from germline, CDR1 is SGDLS and CDR2 is YYNGEE. The CDR3 spells CASSIGGDTGELFF. The CDR3 nucleotides are TGTGCCAGCAGCATTGGGGGGGACACCGGGGAGCTGTTTTTT.

This clone occurred once. Other DNA sequences in the sample encode the same CDR3. This chain's CDR3 is CASSLEGGENGEFF. The CDR3 nucleotides are TGTGCCAGCAGCTTGGAAGGGGGGGAGAATGGGGAGTTCTTC. The gene calls are TRBV5-6 and TRBJ2-1, with a weak D call TRBD2 (7 bases). V shed 0 bases and J shed 14 bases, with 18 bases lying between them. The length of the CDR3 is 14 residues. Per germline, CDR1 SGHDT and CDR2 YYEEEE.

This chain links TRBV13 with TRBJ2-1, with TRBD2 matching 9 bases. The CDR3 has 14 amino acids. Germline V gene lookup returns CDR1 PRHDT and CDR2 FYEKMQ (reference sequence). The ends lost 5 bases at V and 7 bases at J; junction bases unmatched: 6. The DNA for the CDR3 is TGTGCCAGCAGCGTAGCGGGAGTATGGAATGAGCAGTTCTTC. This encodes CASSVAGVWNEQFF.

The CDR3 bases are TGTGCCAGCTCACCATCAGGACTCTACGAGCAGTACTTC. Translated: CASSPSGLYEQYF. The J gene is TRBJ2-5, the V gene TRBV18; D might be TRBD2 (5 bases). The J call may be wrong; the DNA end is better matched by TRBJ2-7. The CDR3 length is 13 residues. Germline-derived CDR1 and CDR2 are KGHSH and LQKENI.

The chain joins TRBV4-1 to TRBJ2-3; no reliable D call. The germline V and J ends were trimmed by 1 base and 4 bases, with 21 bases remaining between them. Germline V lookup: CDR1 MGHRA, CDR2 YSYEKL. The CDR3 loop spans 18 amino acids. The CDR3 sequence is CASSQVEPVAGLPDTQYF. The CDR3, as DNA: TGCGCCAGCAGCCAAGTTGAACCCGTTGCAGGTCTCCCAGATACGCAGTATTTT.

The chain employs TRBV7-2 and TRBJ1-2, with D perhaps TRBD1 (5 bases). Germline V gives CDR1 SGHTA, CDR2 FQGNSA. The CDR3 totals 14 residues. V lost 4 bases, J lost 1 base, and 10 bases lay in between. Here the CDR3 DNA reads TGTGCCAGCAGCTCACGACAGTATAACTATGGCTACACCTTC. Translating it yields CASSSRQYNYGYTF.

This clone came up a few times. CDR3 amino acids: CASSERAWQFF. The CDR3 DNA sequence: TGTGCCAGCAGCGAACGTGCGTGGCAGTTCTTC. This chain links TRBV7-2 with TRBJ2-1; D is unclear. The germline CDR1 and CDR2 sequences are SGHTA and FQGNSA. This CDR3 has 11 residues. V lost 5 bases and J lost 12, with 11 bases in between.

The CDR3 protein is CASSIGNRGNQPQHF. CDR3 in DNA: TGTGCCAGTAGTATAGGTAACAGGGGCAATCAGCCCCAGCATTTT. The gene calls are TRBV19 and TRBJ1-5; the D gene is possibly TRBD1 (6 bases). CDR1 is LNHDA and CDR2 is SQIVND in the germline V gene (reference sequence). This CDR3 is 15 amino acids long. Trimming took 1 base from V and 2 from J, leaving 9 bases between them.

The V gene is TRBV9, the J gene TRBJ1-1; 8 nucleotides match TRBD1. The V gene end was trimmed by 3 bases and the J gene end by 5 bases; junction bases not matched to a gene: 6. Germline CDR1 SGDLS, CDR2 YYNGEE. This CDR3 contains 14 residues. The CDR3, as DNA: TGTGCCAGCAGCGCCGGACAGGGTTGGACTGAAGCTTTCTTT. Protein product: CASSAGQGWTEAFF.

The chain links TRBV4-2 to TRBJ2-3; 7 nucleotides agree with TRBD2. Germline V lookup: CDR1 LGHNA, CDR2 YNFKEQ. Unmatched junction bases numbered 2, after V lost 4 bases and J lost 1 base. The CDR3 consists of 14 residues. The CDR3 spells CASSLGGGTDTQYF. For the CDR3, the DNA is TGTGCCAGCAGCCTTGGGGGGGGCACAGATACGCAGTATTTT.